This paragraph reports one TCR beta chain. What it binds is not known. This sample was included in a study of neoadjuvant anti-PD-1 for oral cavity cancer. Overall study context: Before surgery, most patients got three to four biweekly 3 mg/kg nivolumab doses. Patients without progression got a fourth dose around day 43.

Regarding time point: after neoadjuvant nivolumab, at surgical resection. Blood cells were analyzed directly, without culture or expansion. This CDR3 is built from 13 residues. Germline V gives CDR1 SGHKS, CDR2 YYEKEE (reference sequence). V lost 3 bases to trimming and J lost 3 bases, with 8 bases between them. Study conclusions and caveats: Only a few patients per response group were TCR-analyzed; validation needed.

Sequencing was performed with immunoSEQ multiplex PCR; in TCRdb, only in-frame clones are kept and a portion is missing. The repertoire holds tens of thousands of clones, with about 90% as singletons. Sequenced here: PBMCs, sampled after nivolumab (anti-PD-1) treatment. The rearrangement links TRBV5-5 to TRBJ2-3, with D hard to call. The TCR sequence derives from a person between 35 and 79 years old with oral cavity squamous cell carcinoma. The CDR3 spells CASSSPSTDTQYF. The CDR3 DNA reads as TGTGCCAGCAGCTCCCCTTCTACAGATACGCAGTATTTT.